This entry concerns a single TCR beta chain. The antigen remains unidentified. Other nucleotide sequences from this sample produce the same CDR3. The source of the sample is a study of cytomegalovirus exposure and HLA in healthy donors. Study information: The early release's HLA-typed donors yielded roughly 85 million unique TCRs.

General study points: Presence/absence analyses rested on an assumption that sequencing depth was roughly uniform across donors.

Healthy individuals who donated bone marrow served as the donors. The germline V gene has CDR1 SGHTA and CDR2 FQGNSA. The CDR3 runs 12 residues. The trim removed 5 bases at V and 4 bases at J, leaving 0 bases unmatched. Both 60 Vbeta primers and 13 Jbeta primers went into the PCR. The assay was immunoSEQ multiplex PCR, and TCRdb's table has in-frame clones only and misses some. The sample has around 91,000 clones; more than 70% are singletons. The sequencing input was PBMCs. The chain couples TRBV7-2 to TRBJ2-5; 8 nucleotides match TRBD1. The receptor's source is a male donor in good health and CMV-seropositive. The CDR3 sequence: CASSTGGETQYF. In DNA form, the CDR3 reads TGTGCCAGCAGCACAGGGGGAGAGACCCAGTACTTC.